Following are 4 T cell receptor beta chains from one sample sequenced in a study of cytomegalovirus exposure and HLA in healthy donors. The PCR was carried out with 60 Vbeta primers and 13 Jbeta primers. Sequencing was performed with immunoSEQ multiplex PCR; in TCRdb, only in-frame clones are kept and a portion is missing. Of about 270,000 clones in the sample, around 66% were seen once. Specimen: PBMCs. These receptors originate from a female donor in good health and CMV-seronegative.

The table lists this clone with a count of one. The J gene is TRBJ1-5, the V gene TRBV6-1; 7 bases are shared with TRBD1. The CDR3 totals 14 residues. Germline trimming cut 7 bases from V and 2 bases from J; bases unmatched to any gene: 5. Per germline, CDR1 MNHNS and CDR2 SASEGT. CDR3 loop: CASILDRGNQPQHF. The CDR3 DNA follows: TGTGCCAGCATTTTAGACAGGGGCAATCAGCCCCAGCATTTT.

V is TRBV27 and J is TRBJ2-5; D might be TRBD2 (6 bases). CDR1 MNHEY and CDR2 SMNVEV come from the germline V gene (reference sequence). With 5 bases removed from V and 5 bases from J, the gap between germline ends came to 21 bases. The CDR3 covers 16 residues. This chain's CDR3 is CASSPIMGLEEETQYF. CDR3 bases: TGTGCCAGCAGTCCGATAATGGGACTGGAGGAGGAGACCCAGTACTTC.

The V and J genes are TRBV2 and TRBJ1-2, with D uncertain. Trimming stripped 6 bases from V and 3 bases from J, with 8 bases between. The CDR3 contains 12 residues. The germline V gene has CDR1 SNHLY and CDR2 FYNNEI. The CDR3: CASRRGDYGYTF. In nucleotides, the CDR3 is TGTGCCAGCAGACGGGGAGACTATGGCTACACCTTC. The full variable domain, its missing parts supplied by reference TRBV2 and TRBJ1-2, is EPEVTQTPSHQVTQMGQEVILRCVPISNHLYFYWYRQILGQKVEFLVSFYNNEISEKSEIFDDQFSVERPDGSNFTLKIRSTKLEDSAMYFCASRRGDYGYTFGSGTRLTVV.

This clone is a singleton in its sample. Other nucleotide sequences from this sample produce the same CDR3. V usage is TRBV6-5 and J usage is TRBJ2-2; TRBD1 matches 8 bases. The CDR3 covers 15 residues. With 4 bases clipped from V and 2 bases from J, the junction kept 3 bases outside the gene matches. CDR1 and CDR2 from the germline V gene are MNHEY and SVGAGI. The CDR3 is CASSSGQVNTGELFF. The CDR3, as DNA: TGTGCCAGCAGTTCGGGACAGGTTAACACCGGGGAGCTGTTTTTT.